The clone carrying this T cell receptor (beta chain) was counted a single time. The germline V gene has CDR1 LNHDA and CDR2 SQIVND (reference sequence). The CDR3 extends over 15 amino acids. V trimming: 5 bases; J trimming: 4 bases; junction bases outside the gene matches: 7. The record originates from a study of blood T cell dynamics during melanoma immunotherapy. Sample time point: week 3, after first cycle of checkpoint inhibitor. Sampling occurred pretreatment (T0) and at week 3 (W3), after cycle one of checkpoint blockade. TCRdb's table, derived via immunoSEQ multiplex PCR, lists solely in-frame clones and lacks some. This table holds 15,000 or so clones, about 94% found once.

This TCR came from a human donor with melanoma. The material was effector memory CD8+ T cells from blood, obtained from a patient treated with checkpoint blockade. The chain carries TRBV19 and TRBJ2-3; 9 nucleotides align to TRBD2. CDR3 amino acids: CASSPSGRSSDTQYF. The CDR3 DNA sequence: TGTGCCAGTAGTCCCAGCGGGAGGTCGTCAGATACGCAGTATTTT.